This TCR beta chain was found in a study of early stage breast cancer tumors (dated by TCRdb to the late 2010s). About the study as a whole: Of the roughly 15 invasive breast tumors, about a dozen were found to be estrogen receptor-positive, progesterone receptor-positive and HER2-negative. On average, each sample had roughly 10-fold read coverage. About 70% of the 12 ER+/PR+/HER2- tumors were invasive ductal carcinomas, while the other four were invasive lobular carcinomas. A total of some 2.6 million templates, representing approximately 1,100,000 unique clonotypes, were detected across all samples. The study at large found these results: The small cohort size prevented analysis by tumor subtype. Sequencing bulk genomic DNA from unsorted cells could not capture chain pairing or functional markers like CD4, CD8 and FOXP3. Enriched TCRB sequences shared across patients were mostly commonly generated sequences, unlikely to play an important role in the tumor microenvironment. Greater similarity was observed between blood and normal breast repertoires than between blood and tumor repertoires, and tumor was distinguished from normal in about 85% of the 16 patients when each tissue was compared with blood. Tumors showed around 2.7-fold higher T cell density and higher clonality than adjacent normal breast tissue.

Concerning this clone: Which antigen it targets is not known. It has no much larger one-base neighbor in the sample; base qualities were not kept.

Taken from about 2-4 cm away from the tumor, the adjacent normal breast tissue was rinsed with PBS and kept in prechilled RNAlater. Because of high lipid content and low cell density, about 90-340 mg of normal breast tissue was often needed to obtain sufficient DNA. The study profiled bulk TCR beta-chain repertoires in matched peripheral blood, tumor and adjacent normal breast tissue taken from around 15 patients with early-stage breast cancer. The Qiagen AllPrep DNA/RNA Mini kit was used to extract genomic DNA. The germline V gene sets CDR1 to SGHTA and CDR2 to FQGNSA. The CDR3 contains 17 residues, cysteine and phenylalanine counted. Only the CDR3 region is kept as DNA, spanning 51 bases read in frame from base 1. Deletion took 1 base off V and 6 bases off J, with a span of 19 bases between the germline ends. Each sample was amplified as two independent genomic DNA replicates: 0.5 ug for blood and roughly 1.4 ug for tumor or normal breast. Following the manufacturer's instructions, the ImmunoSeq Intro kit was used to carry out TCRB sequencing on genomic DNA. The multiplex PCR ran for roughly 31 cycles using proprietary primers and spike-in control sequences for absolute quantification. Single-end 150-bp reads were used to sequence an 87-bp fragment spanning the CDR3 and the flanking V and J genes. Seven samples, each with two replicates, were multiplexed per lane of an Illumina MiSeq using version 3.0 chemistry. On the authors' methods: Raw data were processed with the vendor's proprietary pipeline, and both replicates were merged into a single result per sample. Clonotypes were defined as productive rearrangements sharing the V-gene family, CDR3 amino acid sequence and J-gene segment. Clonality was computed as 1 minus the normalized Shannon entropy (Pielou evenness) of TCRB abundances. T cell density was estimated as total templates divided by the number of input cells, with the number of input cells inferred from the DNA input amount. Recon with default parameters was used to estimate total repertoire diversity and clonality. Clonotypes with over 0.1% abundance in tumor and at least 32-fold higher abundance in tumor than in normal breast were defined as tumor-enriched. Not all clones reach the TCRdb copy of this immuneACCESS table, which keeps in-frame sequences only. Checked studies attribute under half of the gap to unresolved V genes and leave the rest unexplained. The V and J calls and clone size come from that table; D and trimming were worked out from the DNA. A total of some 8,000 clones appear in this sample, approximately 80% of them only once. 8.5% of the sample is held by the ten biggest clonotypes.

This sequence was found in a person in their sixties or seventies with breast cancer. The sequencing input was normal breast tissue next to the tumor. The chain couples TRBV7-2 to TRBJ2-1; matching of 6 bases hints at TRBD2 as the D gene. The CDR3 region reads CASSLVYSGPRGNEQFF. Here is the DNA: TGTGCCAGCAGCTTAGTCTATAGCGGTCCCCGAGGCAATGAGCAGTTCTTC.